The 10 T cell receptor beta chains listed next were all sequenced from one sample in a study of shared clonotypes between healthy human individuals. Profiled with immunoSEQ multiplex PCR; TCRdb holds only in-frame clones, not every one. In the table there are millions of clones, approximately 90% of which are singletons. The sequenced sample was naive CD4+ T cells sorted from blood. The subset here: CD45RA+ positively selected. Receptor source: a young man in good health.

The V call is TRBV30, the J call TRBJ2-7; 11 bases map to TRBD2. Germline CDR1 GTSNPN, CDR2 SVGIG (reference sequence). The V gene end was trimmed by 3 bases and the J gene end by 2 bases; junction bases not matched to a gene: 6. The CDR3 length is 15 residues. CDR3 residues: CAWRSSGRKTYEQYF. The CDR3, as DNA: TGTGCCTGGAGGTCTAGCGGGAGGAAAACCTACGAGCAGTACTTC.

The V call is TRBV18, the J call TRBJ1-2, with a tentative D call TRBD1 (5 bases). The V end was cut by 3 bases, the J end by 8 bases, with 16 bases between. This CDR3 has 14 amino acids. CDR1 and CDR2 (germline): KGHSH, LQKENI. The CDR3 nucleotides are TGTGCCAGCTCACCCCGAGAGGGGACGCAAGGCTACACCTTC. Its protein product is CASSPREGTQGYTF.

The chain is built from TRBV12-5 and TRBJ2-5; no clear D. Trimming took 2 bases from V and 4 from J, leaving 2 bases between them. From germline, CDR1 is LGHNT and CDR2 FRNRAP. The CDR3 contains 11 residues. This chain's CDR3 is CASGLLETQYF. The CDR3 bases are TGTGCTAGTGGTTTGTTAGAGACCCAGTACTTC.

Only one count was recorded for this clone. The CDR3 region is CAWSTGSGGETQYF. The DNA for the CDR3 is TGTGCCTGGAGTACGGGTAGCGGGGGTGAGACCCAGTACTTC. The rearrangement uses TRBV30 and TRBJ2-5, with 9 bases aligning to TRBD2. V shed 2 bases and J 5 bases; nucleotides not matched to a gene: 6. CDR1 and CDR2 (germline): GTSNPN, SVGIG (reference sequence). The CDR3 has 14 amino acids. Filled out from reference TRBV30 and TRBJ2-5, the complete variable domain reads SQTIHQWPATLVQPVGSPLSLECTVEGTSNPNLYWYRQAAGRGLQLLFYSVGIGQISSEVPQNLSASRPQDRQFILSSKKLLLSDSGFYLCAWSTGSGGETQYFGPGTRLLVL.

In its sample, this clone was seen a few times. The V call is TRBV6-1, the J call TRBJ1-2; weak D call: TRBD1 (5 bases). The CDR3 spans 13 residues. Germline CDR1 reads MNHNS; CDR2 reads SASEGT. V was shortened by 9 bases and J by 5 bases, with 16 bases between the two germline ends. CDR3 sequence reads: CASAPGEPYGYTF. The CDR3 DNA follows: TGTGCCAGTGCTCCGGGGGAACCGTATGGCTACACCTTC.

The chain has TRBV4-1 and TRBJ2-3; D gene ambiguous. V dropped 3 bases and J dropped 0 bases, with 16 bases sitting between them. This CDR3 has 17 amino acids. CDR1 is MGHRA and CDR2 is YSYEKL in the germline V gene. The CDR3 sequence: CASSQGGARGSTDTQYF. CDR3 DNA sequence: TGCGCCAGCAGCCAGGGTGGCGCGCGTGGGAGCACAGATACGCAGTATTTT.

The V gene is TRBV19, the J gene TRBJ1-5, with 7 bases fitting TRBD1. Germline loops: CDR1 LNHDA, CDR2 SQIVND (reference sequence). V lost 7 bases to trimming and J lost 6 bases; unmatched junction nucleotides: 9. The CDR3 runs 14 residues. Here the CDR3 DNA reads TGTGCCAGTATCGGGGACAGTAGGACTCAGCCCCAGCATTTT. Translation gives CASIGDSRTQPQHF.

This sequence joins TRBV2 and TRBJ2-1; D is possibly TRBD2 (6 bases). Germline CDR1 is SNHLY and CDR2 is FYNNEI. V was trimmed by 3 bases and J by 8 bases, leaving 14 bases between them. The CDR3 has 14 amino acids. The CDR3 region has the DNA TGTGCCAGCAGTGATTGGCGGGATTTTGATGAGCAGTTCTTC. Protein: CASSDWRDFDEQFF.

The V call is TRBV7-2, the J call TRBJ2-7; D is perhaps TRBD2 (6 bases). The CDR3 contains 18 residues. Germline V gives CDR1 SGHTA, CDR2 FQGNSA. V gave up 3 bases and J gave up 0 bases, with 21 bases separating them. The CDR3 reads CASSFFTAGTSSSYEQYF. The CDR3 DNA follows: TGTGCCAGCAGCTTCTTTACTGCCGGGACTTCAAGCTCCTACGAGCAGTACTTC.

V gene TRBV30 combines with J gene TRBJ2-1, with D perhaps TRBD1 or TRBD2 (5 bases each). Trimming stripped 3 bases from V and 7 bases from J, with 25 bases between. The germline CDR1 and CDR2 sequences are GTSNPN and SVGIG (reference sequence). The CDR3 extends over 17 amino acids. The CDR3 nucleotides are TGTGCCTGGAGCGCTCTCTTCCTAGAGGGACGGTTAAATGAGCAGTTCTTC. Translating gives CAWSALFLEGRLNEQFF.